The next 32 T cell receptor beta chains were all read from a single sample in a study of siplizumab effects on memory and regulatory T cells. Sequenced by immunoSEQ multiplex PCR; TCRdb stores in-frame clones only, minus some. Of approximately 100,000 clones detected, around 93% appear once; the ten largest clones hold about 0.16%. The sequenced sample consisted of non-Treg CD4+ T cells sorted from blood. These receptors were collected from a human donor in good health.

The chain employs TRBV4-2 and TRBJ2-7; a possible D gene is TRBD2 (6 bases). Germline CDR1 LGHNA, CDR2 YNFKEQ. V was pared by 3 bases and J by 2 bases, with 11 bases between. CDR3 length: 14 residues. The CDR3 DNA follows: TGTGCCAGCAGCCAGGGGGGTATAACCTACGAGCAGTACTTC. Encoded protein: CASSQGGITYEQYF.

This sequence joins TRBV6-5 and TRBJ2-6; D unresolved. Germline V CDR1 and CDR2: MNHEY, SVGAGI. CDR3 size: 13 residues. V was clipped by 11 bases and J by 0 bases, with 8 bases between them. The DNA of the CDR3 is TGTGCCGTACTACTCTCTGGGGCCAACGTCCTGACTTTC. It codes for CAVLLSGANVLTF.

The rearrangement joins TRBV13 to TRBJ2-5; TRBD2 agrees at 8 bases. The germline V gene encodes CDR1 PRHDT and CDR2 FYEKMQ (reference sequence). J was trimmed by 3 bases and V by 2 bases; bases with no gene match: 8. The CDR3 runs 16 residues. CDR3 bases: TGTGCCAGCAGCTTAATTTTCCCCGGGGGGGAAGAGACCCAGTACTTC. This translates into CASSLIFPGGEETQYF.

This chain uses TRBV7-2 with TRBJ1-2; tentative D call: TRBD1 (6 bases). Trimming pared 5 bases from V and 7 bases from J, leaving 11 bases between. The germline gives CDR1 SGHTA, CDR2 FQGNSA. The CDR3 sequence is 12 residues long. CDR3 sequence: CASSNTGLGYTF. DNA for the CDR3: TGTGCCAGCAGCAATACAGGGCTTGGCTACACCTTC.

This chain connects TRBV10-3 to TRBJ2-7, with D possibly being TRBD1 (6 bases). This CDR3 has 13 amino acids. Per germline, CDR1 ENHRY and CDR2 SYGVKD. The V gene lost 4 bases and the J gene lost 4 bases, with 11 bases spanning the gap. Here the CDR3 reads CAISGGPIYEQYF. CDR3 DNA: TGTGCCATCAGTGGGGGGCCGATTTACGAGCAGTACTTC.

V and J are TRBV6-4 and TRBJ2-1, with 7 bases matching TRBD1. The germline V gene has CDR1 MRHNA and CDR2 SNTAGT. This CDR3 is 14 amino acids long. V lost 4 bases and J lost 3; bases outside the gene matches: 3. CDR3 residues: CASSGGQNYNEQFF. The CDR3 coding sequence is TGTGCCAGCAGTGGGGGACAGAACTACAATGAGCAGTTCTTC.

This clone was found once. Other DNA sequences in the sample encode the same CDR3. The CDR3 is CASSFLAGSTDTQYF. In DNA form, the CDR3 reads TGCGCCAGCAGCTTCCTAGCGGGTAGCACAGATACGCAGTATTTT. The chain carries TRBV5-1 and TRBJ2-3; TRBD2 matches at 8 bases. Germline values: CDR1 SGHRS, CDR2 YFSETQ. CDR3 length: 15 residues. J lost 0 bases, V lost 2 bases, and 2 bases had no gene match.

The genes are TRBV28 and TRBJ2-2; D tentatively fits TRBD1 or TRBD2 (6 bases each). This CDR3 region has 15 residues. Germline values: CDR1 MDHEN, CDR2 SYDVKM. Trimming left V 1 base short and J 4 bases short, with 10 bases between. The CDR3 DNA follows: TGTGCCAGCAGTTTATCGGGGGCCCCCACCGGGGAGCTGTTTTTT. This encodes CASSLSGAPTGELFF.

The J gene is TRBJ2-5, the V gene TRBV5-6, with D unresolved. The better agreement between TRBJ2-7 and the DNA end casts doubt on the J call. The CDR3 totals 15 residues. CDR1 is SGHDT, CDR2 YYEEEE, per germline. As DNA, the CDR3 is TGTGCCAGCAGCCCACTCGGTTCGCAGGACTACGAGCAGTACTTC. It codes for CASSPLGSQDYEQYF.

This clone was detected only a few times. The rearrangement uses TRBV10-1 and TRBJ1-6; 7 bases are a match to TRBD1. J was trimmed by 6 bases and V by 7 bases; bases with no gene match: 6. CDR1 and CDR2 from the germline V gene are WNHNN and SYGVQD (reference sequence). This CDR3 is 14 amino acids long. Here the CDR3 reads CASTWDSSNSPLHF. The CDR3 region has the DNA TGCGCCAGCACCTGGGACAGCTCTAATTCACCCCTCCACTTT.

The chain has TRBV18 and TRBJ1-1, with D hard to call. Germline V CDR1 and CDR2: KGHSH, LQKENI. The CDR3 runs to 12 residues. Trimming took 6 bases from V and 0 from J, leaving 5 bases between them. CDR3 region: CASSKMNTEAFF. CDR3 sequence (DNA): TGTGCCAGCTCTAAAATGAACACTGAAGCTTTCTTT.

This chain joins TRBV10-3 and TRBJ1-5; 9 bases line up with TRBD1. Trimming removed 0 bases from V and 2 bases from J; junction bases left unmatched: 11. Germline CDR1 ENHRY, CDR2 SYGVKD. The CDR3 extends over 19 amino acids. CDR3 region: CAISESPGQGGSGNQPQHF. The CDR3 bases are TGTGCCATCAGTGAGTCGCCGGGACAGGGCGGTTCGGGCAATCAGCCCCAGCATTTT.

The CDR3 nucleotides read TGCGCCAGCAGCCAAGCACCAGGGGGGCACACCCGCTCCTACGAGCAGTACTTC. Translating it yields CASSQAPGGHTRSYEQYF. The rearrangement links TRBV4-1 to TRBJ2-7, with D tentatively TRBD1 (7 bases). The germline V gene encodes CDR1 MGHRA and CDR2 YSYEKL. This CDR3 comprises 18 residues. Trimming pared 1 base from V and 0 bases from J, leaving 19 bases between.

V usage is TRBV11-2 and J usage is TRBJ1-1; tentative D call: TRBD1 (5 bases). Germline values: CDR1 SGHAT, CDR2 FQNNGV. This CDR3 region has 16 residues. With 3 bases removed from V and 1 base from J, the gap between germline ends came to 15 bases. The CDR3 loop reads CASSFYGGGRNTEAFF. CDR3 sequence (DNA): TGTGCCAGCAGCTTCTATGGGGGTGGCAGGAACACTGAAGCTTTCTTT. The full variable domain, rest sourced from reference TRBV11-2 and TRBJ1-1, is EAGVAQSPRYKIIEKRQSVAFWCNPISGHATLYWYQQILGQGPKLLIQFQNNGVVDDSQLPKDRFSAERLKGVDSTLKIQPAKLEDSAVYLCASSFYGGGRNTEAFFGQGTRLTVV.

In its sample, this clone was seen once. The CDR3 here is CASSLGSSYNSPLHF. The CDR3 DNA sequence: TGTGCCAGCAGCTTGGGGAGCTCCTATAATTCACCCCTCCACTTT. The chain employs TRBV11-1 and TRBJ1-6, with D uncertain. Deletions cut 3 bases from V and 0 bases from J, with 6 bases between. The CDR3 length is 15 residues. Germline V gives CDR1 SGHAT, CDR2 FQDESV (reference sequence).

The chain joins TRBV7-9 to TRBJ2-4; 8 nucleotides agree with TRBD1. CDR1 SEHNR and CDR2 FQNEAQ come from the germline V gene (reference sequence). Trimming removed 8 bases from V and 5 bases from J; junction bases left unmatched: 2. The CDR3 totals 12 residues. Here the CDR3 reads CASGQGQNIQYF. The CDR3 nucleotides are TGTGCCAGCGGACAGGGCCAAAACATTCAGTACTTC.

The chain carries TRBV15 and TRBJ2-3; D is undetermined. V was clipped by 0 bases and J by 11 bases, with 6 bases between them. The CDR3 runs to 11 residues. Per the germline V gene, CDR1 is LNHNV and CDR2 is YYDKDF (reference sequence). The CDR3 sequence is CATSREDLQYF. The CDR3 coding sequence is TGTGCCACCAGCAGAGAAGATCTGCAGTATTTT. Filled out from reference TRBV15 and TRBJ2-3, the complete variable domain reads DAMVIQNPRYQVTQFGKPVTLSCSQTLNHNVMYWYQQKSSQAPKLLFHYYDKDFNNEADTPDNFQSRRPNTSFCFLDIRSPGLGDTAMYLCATSREDLQYFGPGTRLTVL.

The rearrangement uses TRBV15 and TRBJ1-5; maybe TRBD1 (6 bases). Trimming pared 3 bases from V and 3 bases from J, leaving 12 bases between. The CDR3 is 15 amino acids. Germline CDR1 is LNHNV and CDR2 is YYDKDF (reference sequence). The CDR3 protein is CATSSSGTYNQPQHF. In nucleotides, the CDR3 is TGTGCCACCAGCAGTTCCGGGACATACAATCAGCCCCAGCATTTT.

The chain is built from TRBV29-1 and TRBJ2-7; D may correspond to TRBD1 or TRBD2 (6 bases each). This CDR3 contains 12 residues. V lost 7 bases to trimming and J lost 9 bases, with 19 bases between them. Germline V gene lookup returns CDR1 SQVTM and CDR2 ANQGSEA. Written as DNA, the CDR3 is TGCAGCGGTCGACAGGAGTTGGGGGGGCAGTACTTC. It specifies CSGRQELGGQYF.

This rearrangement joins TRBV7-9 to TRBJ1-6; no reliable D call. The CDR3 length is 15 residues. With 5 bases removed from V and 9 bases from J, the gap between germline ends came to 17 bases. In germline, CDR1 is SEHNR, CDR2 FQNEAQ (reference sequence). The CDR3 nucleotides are TGTGCCAGCAGCCTCGGAGGTTTTTTGGGTTCACCCCTCCACTTT. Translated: CASSLGGFLGSPLHF. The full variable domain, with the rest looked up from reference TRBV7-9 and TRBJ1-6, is DTGVSQNPRHKITKRGQNVTFRCDPISEHNRLYWYRQTLGQGPEFLTYFQNEAQLEKSRLLSDRFSAERPKGSFSTLEIQRTEQGDSAMYLCASSLGGFLGSPLHFGNGTRLTVT.

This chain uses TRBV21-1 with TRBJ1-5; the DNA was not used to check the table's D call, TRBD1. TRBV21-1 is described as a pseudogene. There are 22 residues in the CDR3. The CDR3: CASSKRDSSFCGDRGVNQPQHF. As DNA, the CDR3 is TGTGCCAGCAGCAAAAGGGACAGCAGTTTTTGTGGGGACAGGGGAGTGAATCAGCCCCAGCATTTT.

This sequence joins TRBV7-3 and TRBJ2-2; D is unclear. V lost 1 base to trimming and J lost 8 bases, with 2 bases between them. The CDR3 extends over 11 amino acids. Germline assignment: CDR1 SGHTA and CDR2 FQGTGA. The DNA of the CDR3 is TGTGCCAGCAGCTTAAATGGGGAGCTGTTTTTT. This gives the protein CASSLNGELFF.

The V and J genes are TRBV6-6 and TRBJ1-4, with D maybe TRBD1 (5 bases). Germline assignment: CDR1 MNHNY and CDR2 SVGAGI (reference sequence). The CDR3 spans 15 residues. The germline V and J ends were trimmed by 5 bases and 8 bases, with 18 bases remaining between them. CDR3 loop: CASSKPGTAGEKLFF. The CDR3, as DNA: TGTGCCAGCAGTAAGCCCGGGACCGCCGGAGAAAAACTGTTTTTT.

CDR3 DNA: TGCGCCAGCAGTGAAGCATTGGGACAACTTCAAGAGACCCAGTACTTC. This translates into CASSEALGQLQETQYF. The chain has TRBV10-2 and TRBJ2-5; TRBD1 is a possible D gene (6 bases). There are 16 residues in the CDR3. The V end lost 3 bases, the J end lost 2 bases, and 16 bases lay between the germline ends. The germline CDR1 and CDR2 sequences are WSHSY and SAAADI.

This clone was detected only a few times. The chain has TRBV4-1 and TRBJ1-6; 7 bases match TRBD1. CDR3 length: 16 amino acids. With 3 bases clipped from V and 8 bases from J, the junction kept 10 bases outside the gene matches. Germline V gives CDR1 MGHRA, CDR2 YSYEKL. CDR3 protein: CASSHYVRDRDSPLHF. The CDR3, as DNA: TGCGCCAGCAGCCATTACGTCCGGGACAGAGATTCACCCCTCCACTTT.

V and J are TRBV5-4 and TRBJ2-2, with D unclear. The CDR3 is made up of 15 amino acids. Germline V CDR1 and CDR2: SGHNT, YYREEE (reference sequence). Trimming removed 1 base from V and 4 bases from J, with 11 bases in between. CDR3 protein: CASSLKVESTGELFF. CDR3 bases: TGTGCCAGCAGCTTGAAGGTAGAGTCCACCGGGGAGCTGTTTTTT.

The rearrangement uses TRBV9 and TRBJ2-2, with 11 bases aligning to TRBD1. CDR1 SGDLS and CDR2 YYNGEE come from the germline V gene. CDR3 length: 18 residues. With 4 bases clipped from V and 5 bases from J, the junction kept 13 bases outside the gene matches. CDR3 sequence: CASSLGQGVKKGTGELFF. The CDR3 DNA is TGTGCCAGCAGCCTGGGACAGGGGGTGAAGAAGGGGACCGGGGAGCTGTTTTTT.

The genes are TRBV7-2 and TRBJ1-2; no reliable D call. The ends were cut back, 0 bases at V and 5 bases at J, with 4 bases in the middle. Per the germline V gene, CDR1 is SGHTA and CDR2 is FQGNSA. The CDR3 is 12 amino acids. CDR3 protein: CASSLALYGYTF. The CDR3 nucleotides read TGTGCCAGCAGCTTAGCGTTATATGGCTACACCTTC. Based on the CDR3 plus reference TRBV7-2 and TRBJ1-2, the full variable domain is GAGVSQSPSNKVTEKGKDVELRCDPISGHTALYWYRQSLGQGLEFLIYFQGNSAPDKSGLPSDRFSAERTGGSVSTLTIQRTQQEDSAVYLCASSLALYGYTFGSGTRLTVV.

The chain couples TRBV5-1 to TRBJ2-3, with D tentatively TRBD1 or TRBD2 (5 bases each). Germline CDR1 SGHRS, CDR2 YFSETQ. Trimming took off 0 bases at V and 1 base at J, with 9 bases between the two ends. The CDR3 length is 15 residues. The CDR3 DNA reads TGCGCCAGCAGCTTGGGTGGGGGAGGCACAGATACGCAGTATTTT. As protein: CASSLGGGGTDTQYF.

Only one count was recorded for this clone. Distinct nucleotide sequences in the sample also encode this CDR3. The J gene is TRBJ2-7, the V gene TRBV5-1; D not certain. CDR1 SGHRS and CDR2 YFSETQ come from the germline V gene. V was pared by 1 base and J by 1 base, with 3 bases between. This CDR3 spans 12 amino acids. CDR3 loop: CASSLTSYEQYF. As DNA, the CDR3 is TGCGCCAGCAGCTTGACGTCCTACGAGCAGTACTTC.

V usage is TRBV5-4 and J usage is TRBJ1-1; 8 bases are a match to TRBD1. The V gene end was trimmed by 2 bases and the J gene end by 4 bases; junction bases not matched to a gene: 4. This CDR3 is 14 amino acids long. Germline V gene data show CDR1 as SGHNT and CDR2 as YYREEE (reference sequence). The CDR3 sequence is CASSFRTGITEAFF. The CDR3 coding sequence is TGTGCCAGCAGCTTCAGGACAGGGATCACTGAAGCTTTCTTT.

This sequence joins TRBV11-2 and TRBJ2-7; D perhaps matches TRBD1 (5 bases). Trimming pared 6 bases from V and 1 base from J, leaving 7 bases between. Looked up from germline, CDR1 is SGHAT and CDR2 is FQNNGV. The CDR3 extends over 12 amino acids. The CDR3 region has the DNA TGTGCCAGCAGTGACAGATCCTACGAGCAGTACTTC. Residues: CASSDRSYEQYF.